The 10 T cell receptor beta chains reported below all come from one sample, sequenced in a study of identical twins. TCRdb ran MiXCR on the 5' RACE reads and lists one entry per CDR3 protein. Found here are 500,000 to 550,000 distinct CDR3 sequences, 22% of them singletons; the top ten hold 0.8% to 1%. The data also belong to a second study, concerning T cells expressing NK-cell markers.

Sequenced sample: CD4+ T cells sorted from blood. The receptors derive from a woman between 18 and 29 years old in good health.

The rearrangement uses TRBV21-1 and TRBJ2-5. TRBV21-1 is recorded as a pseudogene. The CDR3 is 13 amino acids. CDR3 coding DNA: TGTGCCAGCAGCAGGGGGTACCAAGAGACCCAGTACTTC. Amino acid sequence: CASSRGYQETQYF.

CDR3 bases: TGTGCCAGCAGTTACCGGATCGACACCTACAATGAGCAGTTCTTC. Its protein product is CASSYRIDTYNEQFF. The rearrangement uses TRBV6-5 and TRBJ2-1; D remains ambiguous. The CDR3 is 15 amino acids. V was shortened by 2 bases and J by 2 bases, with 10 bases between the two germline ends. Germline V gives CDR1 MNHEY, CDR2 SVGAGI.

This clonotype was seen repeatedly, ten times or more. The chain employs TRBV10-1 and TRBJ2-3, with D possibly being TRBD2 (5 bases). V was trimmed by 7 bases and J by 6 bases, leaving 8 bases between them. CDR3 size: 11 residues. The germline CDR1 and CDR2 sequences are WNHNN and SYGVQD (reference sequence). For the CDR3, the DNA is TGCGCCAGCAAGGAGGAGGATACGCAGTATTTT. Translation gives CASKEEDTQYF.

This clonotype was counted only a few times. The CDR3 loop is CASGFGGQPQHF. The CDR3, as DNA: TGTGCCAGCGGATTTGGGGGTCAGCCCCAGCATTTT. V is TRBV6-2 or TRBV6-3 and J is TRBJ1-5, with TRBD1 as a possible D gene (5 bases). Germline CDR1 reads MNHEY; CDR2 reads SVGEGT. This CDR3 spans 12 amino acids. The V end was cut by 8 bases, the J end by 6 bases, with 11 bases between.

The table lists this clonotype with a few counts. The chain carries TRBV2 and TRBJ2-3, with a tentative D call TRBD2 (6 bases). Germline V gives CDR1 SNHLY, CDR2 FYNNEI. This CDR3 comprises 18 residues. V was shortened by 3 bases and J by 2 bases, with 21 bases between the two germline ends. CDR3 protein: CASSEASAAGMITDTQYF. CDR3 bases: TGTGCCAGCAGTGAGGCTAGTGCGGCGGGAATGATCACAGATACGCAGTATTTT.

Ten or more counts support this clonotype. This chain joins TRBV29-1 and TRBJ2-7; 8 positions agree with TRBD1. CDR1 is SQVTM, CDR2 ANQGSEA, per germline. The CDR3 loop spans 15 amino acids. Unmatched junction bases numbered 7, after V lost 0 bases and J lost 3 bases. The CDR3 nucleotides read TGCAGCGTTGAAGACGCAGGGGGCGCGGGCTACGAGCAGTACTTC. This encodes CSVEDAGGAGYEQYF.

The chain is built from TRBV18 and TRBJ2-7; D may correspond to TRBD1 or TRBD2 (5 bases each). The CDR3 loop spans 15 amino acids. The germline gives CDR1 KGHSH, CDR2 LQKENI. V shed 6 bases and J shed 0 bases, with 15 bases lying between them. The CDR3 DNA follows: TGTGCCAGCTCGCCTGGGACCTTGACCTCCTACGAGCAGTACTTC. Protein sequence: CASSPGTLTSYEQYF.

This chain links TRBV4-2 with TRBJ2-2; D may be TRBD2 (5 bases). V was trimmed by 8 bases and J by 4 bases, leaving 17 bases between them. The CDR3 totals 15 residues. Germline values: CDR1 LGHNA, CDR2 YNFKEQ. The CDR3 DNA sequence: TGTGCCAGCCACCTTTCGCGAGGGAGCACCGGGGAGCTGTTTTTT. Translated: CASHLSRGSTGELFF.

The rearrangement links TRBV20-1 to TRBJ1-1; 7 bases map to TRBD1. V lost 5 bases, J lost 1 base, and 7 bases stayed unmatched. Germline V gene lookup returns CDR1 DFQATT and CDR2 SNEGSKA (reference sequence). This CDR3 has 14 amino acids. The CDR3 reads CSAGKQGPNTEAFF. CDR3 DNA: TGCAGTGCTGGTAAACAGGGGCCGAACACTGAAGCTTTCTTT.

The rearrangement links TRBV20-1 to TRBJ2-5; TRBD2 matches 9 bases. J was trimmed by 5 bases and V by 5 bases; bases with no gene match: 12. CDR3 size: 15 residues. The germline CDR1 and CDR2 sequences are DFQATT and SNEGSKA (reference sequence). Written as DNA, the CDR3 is TGCAGTGCTCCCCCAGCGGGAGGTTCGGCGGAGACCCAGTACTTC. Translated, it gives CSAPPAGGSAETQYF.